This TCR beta chain came from a study of T cells in Graves' hyperthyroidism and ophthalmopathy. CDR3 length: 13 residues. Germline CDR1 reads SNHLY; CDR2 reads FYNNEI. Trimming pared 3 bases from V and 7 bases from J, leaving 12 bases between. Stable Graves' hyperthyroidism meant no ophthalmopathy progression within 18 months. Clinicians diagnosed patients from clinical symptoms, serum thyroxine and TRAb, thyroid ultrasound and orbital computed tomography. Study-level points and caveats: A median around 6 months before onset, the model predicted ophthalmopathy.

RNA transcripts provided the source from which TCR beta CDR3 regions were amplified. Primed by the HTBI set, a first-round RT-PCR was run on the TCR CDR3. TCRdb re-called the multiplex PCR reads through MiXCR, storing one row per CDR3 protein. The table includes some 510,000 distinct CDR3 sequences, about 20% detected once. The sample holds many counts of this clonotype. As yet, its antigen is unknown. This chain joins TRBV2 and TRBJ1-2; a weak D match, TRBD1 (6 bases). Source material: blood. The sequence derives from a man younger than 35 with Graves' hyperthyroidism. CDR3 region: CASSENREAGYTF. The CDR3 DNA reads TGTGCCAGCAGTGAGAACAGGGAGGCTGGCTACACCTTC.